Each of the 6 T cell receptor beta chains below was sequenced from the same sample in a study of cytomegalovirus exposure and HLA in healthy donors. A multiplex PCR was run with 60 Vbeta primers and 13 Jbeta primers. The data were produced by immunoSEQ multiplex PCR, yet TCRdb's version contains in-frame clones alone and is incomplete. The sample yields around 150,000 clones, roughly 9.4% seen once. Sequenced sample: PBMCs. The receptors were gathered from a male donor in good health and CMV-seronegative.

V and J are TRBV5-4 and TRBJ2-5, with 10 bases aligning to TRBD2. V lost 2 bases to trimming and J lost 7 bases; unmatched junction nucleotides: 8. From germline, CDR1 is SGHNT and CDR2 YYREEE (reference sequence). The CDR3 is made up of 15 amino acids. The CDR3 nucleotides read TGTGCCAGCAGCTTCACTAGCGGGGAACGAGGGACCCAGTACTTC. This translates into CASSFTSGERGTQYF.

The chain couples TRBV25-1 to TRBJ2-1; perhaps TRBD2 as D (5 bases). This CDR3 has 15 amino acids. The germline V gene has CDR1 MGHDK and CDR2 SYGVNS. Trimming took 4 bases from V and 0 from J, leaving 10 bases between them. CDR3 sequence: CASSVIGGSYNEQFF. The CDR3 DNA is TGTGCCAGCAGTGTAATCGGAGGCTCCTACAATGAGCAGTTCTTC. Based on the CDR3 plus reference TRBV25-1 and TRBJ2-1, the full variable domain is EADIYQTPRYLVIGTGKKITLECSQTMGHDKMYWYQQDPGMELHLIHYSYGVNSTEKGDLSSESTVSRIRTEHFPLTLESARPSHTSQYLCASSVIGGSYNEQFFGPGTRLTVL.

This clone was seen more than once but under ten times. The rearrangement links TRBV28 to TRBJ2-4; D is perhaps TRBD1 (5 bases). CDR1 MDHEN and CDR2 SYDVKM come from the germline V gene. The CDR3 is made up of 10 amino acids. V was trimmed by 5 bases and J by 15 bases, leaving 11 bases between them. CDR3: CASSGASWYF. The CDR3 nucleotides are TGTGCCAGCAGTGGGGCCTCGTGGTACTTC.

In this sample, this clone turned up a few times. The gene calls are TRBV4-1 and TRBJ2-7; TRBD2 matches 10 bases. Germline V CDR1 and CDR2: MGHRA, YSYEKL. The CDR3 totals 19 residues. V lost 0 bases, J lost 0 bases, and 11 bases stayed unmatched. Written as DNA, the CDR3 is TGCGCCAGCAGCCAAGATCAGAGACTAGCGGGCCTAAGCTCCTACGAGCAGTACTTC. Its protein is CASSQDQRLAGLSSYEQYF.

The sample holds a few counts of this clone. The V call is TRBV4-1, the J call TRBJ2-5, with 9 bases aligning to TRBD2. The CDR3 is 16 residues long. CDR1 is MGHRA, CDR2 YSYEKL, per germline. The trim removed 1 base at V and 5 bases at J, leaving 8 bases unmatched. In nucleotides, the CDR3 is TGCGCCAGCAGCCAAGGTTTAGCGGGAGCTGGGGAGACCCAGTACTTC. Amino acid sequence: CASSQGLAGAGETQYF.

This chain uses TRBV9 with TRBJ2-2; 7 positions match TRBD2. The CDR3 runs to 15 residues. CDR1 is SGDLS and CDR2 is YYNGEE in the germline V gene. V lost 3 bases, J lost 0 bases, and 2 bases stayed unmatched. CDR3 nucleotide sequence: TGTGCCAGCAGCGAGCGGGGAGCGAACACCGGGGAGCTGTTTTTT. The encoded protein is CASSERGANTGELFF.